These 22 T cell receptor beta chains originate from one sample sequenced in a study of memory CD4+ T cells and cytomegalovirus serostatus. TCRdb's copy holds only in-frame clones and misses some; the assay was immunoSEQ multiplex PCR. The sample yields 55,000 to 65,000 clones, about 80% seen once. The sort gate was single viable CD3+CD4+CD8-CD45RO+ cells for memory CD4+ T cells. Sequenced material: memory CD4+ T cells from blood. The receptors come from an adult in good health and CMV-seronegative.

This sequence joins TRBV28 and TRBJ2-3; D tentatively reads TRBD1 or TRBD2 (5 bases each). CDR1 is MDHEN, CDR2 SYDVKM, per germline. V lost 7 bases to trimming and J lost 6 bases, with 14 bases between them. CDR3 size: 13 residues. CDR3 DNA: TGTGCCAGCATAGGGACGAATCGGGATACGCAGTATTTT. Amino acid sequence: CASIGTNRDTQYF. Filled out from reference TRBV28 and TRBJ2-3, the complete variable domain reads DVKVTQSSRYLVKRTGEKVFLECVQDMDHENMFWYRQDPGLGLRLIYFSYDVKMKEKGDIPEGYSVSREKKERFSLILESASTNQTSMYLCASIGTNRDTQYFGPGTRLTVL.

V is TRBV18 and J is TRBJ2-5; the D gene is possibly TRBD2 (5 bases). Germline CDR1 and CDR2: KGHSH and LQKENI. V was pared by 2 bases and J by 1 base, with 5 bases between. The CDR3 sequence is 13 residues long. CDR3 bases: TGTGCCAGCTCACCAGGACTCCAAGAGACCCAGTACTTC. Amino acid sequence: CASSPGLQETQYF.

J is TRBJ1-2 and V is TRBV6-1; TRBD1 matches at 8 bases. The length of the CDR3 is 14 residues. The germline gives CDR1 MNHNS, CDR2 SASEGT. The J segment lost 2 bases and the V segment lost 7 bases, leaving 6 bases of the junction unmatched. The CDR3 region has the DNA TGTGCCAGCATCATAGGACAGGGCAACTATGGCTACACCTTC. It translates to CASIIGQGNYGYTF.

This clone was seen just once. This sequence joins TRBV19 and TRBJ2-7; 11 bases agree with TRBD2. The CDR3 consists of 16 residues. CDR1 LNHDA and CDR2 SQIVND come from the germline V gene (reference sequence). After removal of 2 bases from V and 3 bases from J, the junction contained 6 bases not matched to a gene. CDR3 protein: CASSIPLAGGFYEQYF. CDR3 bases: TGTGCCAGTAGTATACCCCTAGCGGGGGGTTTCTACGAGCAGTACTTC.

V gene TRBV29-1 combines with J gene TRBJ2-2; 8 bases match TRBD1. V shed 6 bases, J shed 2 bases, and the junction held 5 bases outside the gene matches. This CDR3 region has 14 residues. Germline CDR1 and CDR2: SQVTM and ANQGSEA. DNA of the CDR3: TGCAGCGTGGGGGGACAGGTTAACACCGGGGAGCTGTTTTTT. It translates to CSVGGQVNTGELFF.

The rearrangement joins TRBV7-2 to TRBJ1-1; possible D gene TRBD1, 5 bases. Germline CDR1 reads SGHTA; CDR2 reads FQGNSA. V was cut by 4 bases and J by 0 bases, with 9 bases left in between. This CDR3 is 14 amino acids long. The CDR3: CASSSRGVNTEAFF. DNA for the CDR3: TGTGCCAGCAGCTCTCGAGGGGTGAACACTGAAGCTTTCTTT.

The chain couples TRBV7-3 to TRBJ2-2; D might be TRBD2 (5 bases). This CDR3 is built from 16 residues. The V gene's germline CDR1 is SGHTA and CDR2 FQGTGA. V was trimmed by 2 bases and J by 1 base, leaving 11 bases between them. CDR3 residues: CASSLSIRGNTGELFF. The CDR3 DNA reads TGTGCCAGCAGCTTATCCATTCGGGGGAACACCGGGGAGCTGTTTTTT. Combining the CDR3 with reference TRBV7-3 and TRBJ2-2 gives the whole variable domain GAGVSQTPSNKVTEKGKYVELRCDPISGHTALYWYRQSLGQGPEFLIYFQGTGAADDSGLPNDRFFAVRPEGSVSTLKIQRTERGDSAVYLCASSLSIRGNTGELFFGEGSRLTVL.

This rearrangement joins TRBV4-3 to TRBJ2-1; TRBD2 might be the D (5 bases). V lost 0 bases and J 8 bases, leaving 14 bases between the germline ends. This CDR3 is 15 amino acids long. Per germline, CDR1 LGHNA and CDR2 YSLEER. CDR3: CASSQEKRPFDEQFF. Here the CDR3 DNA reads TGCGCCAGCAGCCAAGAAAAGCGGCCCTTCGATGAGCAGTTCTTC.

This chain connects TRBV5-4 to TRBJ1-2; D is possibly TRBD1 (6 bases). V was clipped by 4 bases and J by 8 bases, with 21 bases between them. The germline gives CDR1 SGHNT, CDR2 YYREEE (reference sequence). CDR3 length equals 15 residues. This CDR3 reads CASSVDRTVGKGYTF. CDR3 sequence (DNA): TGTGCCAGCAGCGTCGATCGGACAGTCGGAAAAGGCTACACCTTC. The whole variable domain, filled in from reference TRBV5-4 and TRBJ1-2, reads ETGVTQSPTHLIKTRGQQVTLRCSSQSGHNTVSWYQQALGQGPQFIFQYYREEENGRGNFPPRFSGLQFPNYSSELNVNALELDDSALYLCASSVDRTVGKGYTFGSGTRLTVV.

This sequence joins TRBV19 and TRBJ1-5, with D possibly matching TRBD1 (5 bases). Trimming took off 11 bases at V and 10 bases at J, with 18 bases between the two ends. CDR1 is LNHDA and CDR2 is SQIVND in the germline V gene (reference sequence). This CDR3 is built from 12 residues. The CDR3 nucleotides are TGTGCCTCCGGGACGAGATTGGGTCCCCAGCATTTT. The encoded protein is CASGTRLGPQHF.

The chain joins TRBV7-3 to TRBJ1-1; D call uncertain. V lost 5 bases, J lost 10 bases, and 11 bases lay in between. Germline V gives CDR1 SGHTA, CDR2 FQGTGA. CDR3 length equals 11 residues. The CDR3 DNA follows: TGTGCCAGCAGCACTGGGAATATAGCTTTCTTT. Encoded protein: CASSTGNIAFF.

As regards this clone: The sample contains more than one DNA sequence encoding this CDR3. The V gene is TRBV30, the J gene TRBJ1-5; D gene uncertain. This CDR3 is built from 14 residues. V lost 1 base to trimming and J lost 1 base, with 8 bases between them. Germline V CDR1 and CDR2: GTSNPN, SVGIG (reference sequence). CDR3 nucleotides: TGTGCCTGGAGTGGAGGGCTCAGCAATCAGCCCCAGCATTTT. Amino acid sequence: CAWSGGLSNQPQHF. The full variable domain, completed using reference TRBV30 and TRBJ1-5, is SQTIHQWPATLVQPVGSPLSLECTVEGTSNPNLYWYRQAAGRGLQLLFYSVGIGQISSEVPQNLSASRPQDRQFILSSKKLLLSDSGFYLCAWSGGLSNQPQHFGDGTRLSIL.

This clone appeared a single time. The chain has TRBV6-1 and TRBJ2-7, with D possibly called TRBD1 or TRBD2 (6 bases each). Per the germline V gene, CDR1 is MNHNS and CDR2 is SASEGT. V dropped 5 bases and J dropped 3 bases, with 17 bases sitting between them. The CDR3 contains 15 residues. The CDR3 nucleotides read TGTGCCAGCAGTCTTCAGTCGGAGGGGGGCTACGAGCAGTACTTC. Translated: CASSLQSEGGYEQYF.

J is TRBJ1-2 and V is TRBV27, with D perhaps matching TRBD1 (6 bases). The germline CDR1 and CDR2 sequences are MNHEY and SMNVEV (reference sequence). V shed 2 bases and J shed 3 bases, with 10 bases lying between them. This CDR3 spans 14 amino acids. The CDR3 region has the DNA TGTGCCAGCAGTTTAAGGGGGGCCTACTATGGCTACACCTTC. The encoded protein is CASSLRGAYYGYTF.

The chain has TRBV18 and TRBJ1-5; D possibly corresponds to TRBD1 (6 bases). This CDR3 region has 14 residues. Trimming left V 6 bases short and J 6 bases short, with 15 bases between. Looked up from germline, CDR1 is KGHSH and CDR2 is LQKENI. The CDR3 protein is CASSIKGDGQPQHF. DNA of the CDR3: TGTGCCAGCTCTATCAAGGGGGATGGTCAGCCCCAGCATTTT. Full variable domain (remainder filled in from reference TRBV18 and TRBJ1-5): NAGVMQNPRHLVRRRGQEARLRCSPMKGHSHVYWYRQLPEEGLKFMVYLQKENIIDESGMPKERFSAEFPKEGPSILRIQQVVRGDSAAYFCASSIKGDGQPQHFGDGTRLSIL.

The rearrangement joins TRBV18 to TRBJ2-2; TRBD1 is a possible D gene (6 bases). V lost 4 bases, J lost 6 bases, and 12 bases lay in between. CDR1 is KGHSH and CDR2 is LQKENI in the germline V gene. CDR3 length equals 14 residues. The CDR3 is CASSQDRKAGELFF. The CDR3, as DNA: TGTGCCAGCTCACAGGACAGAAAGGCCGGGGAGCTGTTTTTT.

The chain combines TRBV19 with TRBJ2-2; D is unclear. The V gene lost 5 bases and the J gene lost 5 bases, with 9 bases spanning the gap. Looked up from germline, CDR1 is LNHDA and CDR2 is SQIVND (reference sequence). This CDR3 has 13 amino acids. The CDR3 sequence is CASSLRLTGELFF. DNA for the CDR3: TGTGCCAGTAGTCTCAGGCTAACCGGGGAGCTGTTTTTT. Together with reference TRBV19 and TRBJ2-2, the CDR3 gives the full variable domain: DGGITQSPKYLFRKEGQNVTLSCEQNLNHDAMYWYRQDPGQGLRLIYYSQIVNDFQKGDIAEGYSVSREKKESFPLTVTSAQKNPTAFYLCASSLRLTGELFFGEGSRLTVL.

This clone was counted only a few times. The rearrangement links TRBV10-3 to TRBJ2-3; no clear D. Germline lookup yields CDR1 ENHRY and CDR2 SYGVKD. Deletions cut 4 bases from V and 0 bases from J, with 8 bases between. The CDR3 has 14 residues. CDR3 nucleotides: TGTGCCATCAGTGGGCTGGCTAGCACAGATACGCAGTATTTT. Amino acid sequence: CAISGLASTDTQYF.

This rearrangement joins TRBV5-6 to TRBJ1-4; TRBD1 might be the D (6 bases). The length of the CDR3 is 15 residues. V was trimmed by 1 base and J by 3 bases, leaving 10 bases between them. The germline V gene has CDR1 SGHDT and CDR2 YYEEEE. CDR3 nucleotides: TGTGCCAGCAGCTTGAGGGGGGGAGCTAATGAAAAACTGTTTTTT. It codes for CASSLRGGANEKLFF.

CDR3 in amino acids: CASRAQGARSGGVRDTQYF. CDR3 bases: TGTGCCAGCAGGGCACAGGGGGCGAGGAGCGGAGGGGTGAGGGATACGCAGTATTTT. This chain links TRBV7-9 with TRBJ2-3, with 9 bases fitting TRBD1. This CDR3 is 19 amino acids long. Losses at the gene ends were 6 bases for V and 6 bases for J; bases not matched to a gene: 22. Germline V lookup: CDR1 SEHNR, CDR2 FQNEAQ (reference sequence).

The V gene is TRBV4-3, the J gene TRBJ2-1; no definite D call. Trimming removed 1 base from V and 7 bases from J, with 11 bases in between. Germline lookup yields CDR1 LGHNA and CDR2 YSLEER. CDR3 length equals 14 residues. The CDR3 protein is CASSQAGKMNEQFF. CDR3 nucleotides: TGCGCCAGCAGCCAAGCTGGGAAAATGAATGAGCAGTTCTTC.

This clone came up once. The J gene is TRBJ2-1, the V gene TRBV27, with 7 nucleotides matching TRBD2. The CDR3 sequence is 15 residues long. Trimming removed 6 bases from V and 4 bases from J; junction bases left unmatched: 9. Germline CDR1 MNHEY, CDR2 SMNVEV (reference sequence). Here the CDR3 DNA reads TGTGCCAGCAGACCCGATGGGGGGGAATACAATGAGCAGTTCTTC. It is translated as CASRPDGGEYNEQFF.